Following are 29 T cell receptor beta chains from one sample sequenced in a study of T cell repertoires in cytomegalovirus infection. TCRdb processed the reads anew with MiXCR; each CDR3 protein has one entry. The table lists approximately 1,000,000 distinct CDR3 sequences, 25% to 40% of them singletons. The antigens of these receptors remain unknown. The source was cultured CD8+ T cells from PBMCs, collected from culture after CMV antigen stimulation. These TCRs come from a human donor in good health (CMV status not recorded). Some clones in this sample may be carry-over from other donors' samples.

In this sample, this clonotype turned up a few times. The chain joins TRBV7-9 to TRBJ2-1, with D perhaps assigned TRBD1 or TRBD2 (5 bases each). Germline V gene lookup returns CDR1 SEHNR and CDR2 FQNEAQ (reference sequence). The CDR3 has 17 amino acids. V lost 4 bases and J lost 4, with 20 bases in between. DNA for the CDR3: TGTGCCAGCAGCTCGACCTCCGGGACCGAATTTTACAATGAGCAGTTCTTC. Encoded protein: CASSSTSGTEFYNEQFF.

This clonotype was seen at least ten times. V is TRBV7-2 and J is TRBJ1-4; 9 bases align to TRBD1. Germline lookup yields CDR1 SGHTA and CDR2 FQGNSA. The CDR3 runs 12 residues. V shed 4 bases, J shed 10 bases, and the junction held 1 base outside the gene matches. In DNA form, the CDR3 reads TGTGCCAGCAGCTCGGGACAGGGAAAACTGTTTTTT. Translated, it gives CASSSGQGKLFF.

This clonotype was detected only a few times. V usage is TRBV5-5 and J usage is TRBJ2-7; TRBD1 aligns across 12 bases. J was trimmed by 5 bases and V by 4 bases; bases with no gene match: 4. Germline CDR1 is SGHKS and CDR2 is YYEKEE (reference sequence). The CDR3 has 14 residues. CDR3 in amino acids: CASSRDRGPDEQYF. In nucleotides, the CDR3 is TGTGCCAGCAGCCGGGACAGGGGGCCGGACGAGCAGTACTTC.

This clonotype was picked up many times. J is TRBJ2-7 and V is TRBV18; D gene unclear. The V gene's germline CDR1 is KGHSH and CDR2 LQKENI. Trimming took 3 bases from V and 0 from J, leaving 3 bases between them. This CDR3 region has 12 residues. The CDR3 DNA is TGTGCCAGCTCACCCTTCTCCTACGAGCAGTACTTC. Its protein is CASSPFSYEQYF.

This clonotype was detected a few times. The chain has TRBV4-1 and TRBJ1-4; D ambiguous. The ends were cut back, 1 base at V and 5 bases at J, with 11 bases in the middle. Germline-derived CDR1 and CDR2 are MGHRA and YSYEKL. The CDR3 is 15 amino acids. The DNA for the CDR3 is TGCGCCAGCAGCCAAGCCCCAGGAATAAATGAAAAACTGTTTTTT. This encodes CASSQAPGINEKLFF.

The V gene is TRBV4-1, the J gene TRBJ2-7; D gene ambiguous. Trimming took 3 bases from V and 5 from J, leaving 11 bases between them. CDR3 length: 13 amino acids. CDR1 MGHRA and CDR2 YSYEKL come from the germline V gene. Here the CDR3 DNA reads TGCGCCAGCAGCCACGGAGTTTCGGACGAGCAGTACTTC. Translated, it gives CASSHGVSDEQYF.

This chain joins TRBV27 and TRBJ2-1, with D tentatively TRBD2 (6 bases). The germline V and J ends were trimmed by 2 bases and 4 bases, with 9 bases remaining between them. The germline CDR1 and CDR2 sequences are MNHEY and SMNVEV (reference sequence). This CDR3 region has 14 residues. CDR3: CASSLNGGYNEQFF. CDR3 bases: TGTGCCAGCAGTTTAAACGGAGGGTACAATGAGCAGTTCTTC.

This clonotype was observed a handful of times. The rearrangement uses TRBV18 and TRBJ1-5; 8 bases fit TRBD1. Germline-derived CDR1 and CDR2 are KGHSH and LQKENI. J was trimmed by 5 bases and V by 3 bases; bases with no gene match: 9. The CDR3 spans 16 residues. The CDR3 loop is CASSPSDRAIYQPQHF. The CDR3 DNA sequence: TGTGCCAGCTCACCTTCGGACAGGGCCATCTATCAGCCCCAGCATTTT.

The chain has TRBV6-5 and TRBJ2-7; 7 nucleotides agree with TRBD2. The CDR3 length is 15 residues. The V segment lost 6 bases and the J segment 0 bases; nucleotides outside the gene matches: 8. Germline CDR1 reads MNHEY; CDR2 reads SVGAGI. This CDR3 is CASSLSGYASYEQYV. The CDR3 nucleotides are TGTGCCAGCAGCCTTAGCGGGTACGCCTCCTACGAGCAGTACGTC.

Many counts were recorded for this clonotype. The chain couples TRBV7-6 to TRBJ2-2, with TRBD1 matching 7 bases. Germline V gene data show CDR1 as SGHVS and CDR2 as FNYEAQ. Trimming took 5 bases from V and 1 from J; bases not matched to a gene: 10. The CDR3 loop spans 17 amino acids. Here the CDR3 reads CASSQPSGTVNTGELFF. CDR3 coding DNA: TGTGCCAGCAGCCAACCCTCCGGGACAGTGAACACCGGGGAGCTGTTTTTT.

With regard to this clonotype: This may arise from a read error, as a much more abundant clone is one base away. This chain connects TRBV7-8 to TRBJ2-1, with 7 bases identical to TRBD1. The V gene's germline CDR1 is SGHVS and CDR2 FQNEAQ. CDR3 size: 15 residues. The chain's CDR3 is CANSLPRQGRREQFF. As DNA, the CDR3 is TGTGCCAACAGCTTACCTAGACAGGGTAGAAGGGAGCAGTTCTTC.

This clonotype occurred a few times. The chain has TRBV7-6 and TRBJ1-5; the D is unclear. V was shortened by 2 bases and J by 10 bases, with 12 bases between the two germline ends. This CDR3 is built from 13 residues. Germline loops: CDR1 SGHVS, CDR2 FNYEAQ. The CDR3 DNA reads as TGTGCCAGCAGCTTAAATACGGAATATCCCCAGCATTTT. Translation gives CASSLNTEYPQHF.

The chain couples TRBV27 to TRBJ2-3; 7 bases align to TRBD1. J was trimmed by 7 bases and V by 8 bases; bases with no gene match: 9. Germline values: CDR1 MNHEY, CDR2 SMNVEV (reference sequence). The CDR3 has 13 amino acids. This CDR3 is CASAPQGENTQYF. As DNA, the CDR3 is TGTGCCAGCGCCCCTCAGGGGGAGAATACGCAGTATTTT.

Ten or more counts support this clonotype. The V call is TRBV7-8, the J call TRBJ2-6, with 7 bases matching TRBD1. The CDR3 consists of 18 residues. The germline gives CDR1 SGHVS, CDR2 FQNEAQ. V was clipped by 3 bases and J by 1 base; unmatched bases: 9. Here the CDR3 DNA reads TGTGCCAGCAGCTTGCCCGGGACAGAAGGTTCTGGGGCCAACGTCCTGACTTTC. This encodes CASSLPGTEGSGANVLTF.

The rearrangement joins TRBV6-6 to TRBJ1-5; the D gene is possibly TRBD1 (6 bases). There are 15 residues in the CDR3. V was shortened by 6 bases and J by 1 base, with 13 bases between the two germline ends. Germline V CDR1 and CDR2: MNHNY, SVGAGI (reference sequence). The CDR3 region has the DNA TGTGCCAGCAGCGACGGGACAACGAGCAATCAGCCCCAGCATTTT. This gives the protein CASSDGTTSNQPQHF.

This clonotype was seen a few times. This chain joins TRBV19 and TRBJ1-1, with D possibly TRBD1 on 6 matching bases. The germline gives CDR1 LNHDA, CDR2 SQIVND (reference sequence). V lost 2 bases and J lost 4, with 11 bases in between. The CDR3 loop spans 14 amino acids. The CDR3 DNA reads as TGTGCCAGTAGTATATCGGTGGGGGCCACTGAAGCTTTCTTT. Amino acid sequence: CASSISVGATEAFF.

This clonotype was picked up a small number of times. This chain uses TRBV6-9 with TRBJ1-2; no firm D call. Germline CDR1 MNHGY, CDR2 SVAAGI. Trimming removed 6 bases from V and 8 bases from J, with 10 bases in between. The CDR3 length is 11 residues. The chain's CDR3 is CASRPGNGYTF. Here the CDR3 DNA reads TGTGCCAGCAGGCCTGGGAACGGCTACACCTTC.

This clonotype was found many times. V and J are TRBV7-8 and TRBJ2-5; possibly TRBD2 for D (6 bases). The CDR3 is 18 residues long. Deletions cut 2 bases from V and 1 base from J, with 20 bases between. CDR1 is SGHVS and CDR2 is FQNEAQ in the germline V gene. Written as DNA, the CDR3 is TGTGCCAGCAGCTTATCCGGCGGAGGGGCGAGGGTCCAAGAGACCCAGTACTTC. This translates into CASSLSGGGARVQETQYF.

This clonotype was observed a few times. This chain uses TRBV5-1 with TRBJ1-2; 7 nucleotides line up with TRBD1. The CDR3 sequence is 15 residues long. Germline CDR1 SGHRS, CDR2 YFSETQ. V was pared by 3 bases and J by 3 bases, with 8 bases of the junction left unmatched. CDR3 sequence reads: CASSSLRQGDYGYTF. The CDR3 nucleotides read TGCGCCAGCAGCTCCCTTCGACAGGGCGACTATGGCTACACCTTC.

This clonotype turned up a few times. This chain joins TRBV6-2 or TRBV6-3 and TRBJ1-5; D gene uncertain. The CDR3 is made up of 15 amino acids. V lost 7 bases and J lost 3, with 16 bases in between. Per the germline V gene, CDR1 is MNHEY and CDR2 is SVGEGT. CDR3 region: CASNTIRVSNQPQHF. DNA of the CDR3: TGTGCCAGCAATACAATCCGGGTCTCCAATCAGCCCCAGCATTTT.

The sample holds a few counts of this clonotype. The CDR3 DNA reads TGTGCCAGCATCCCCGAAGGGGGGTCGGGGGTTGGTACGCAGTATTTT. It is translated as CASIPEGGSGVGTQYF. V and J are TRBV11-2 and TRBJ2-3; the D call may be TRBD1 or TRBD2 (6 bases each). The CDR3 loop spans 16 amino acids. Trimming took 7 bases from V and 8 from J, leaving 25 bases between them. Per the germline V gene, CDR1 is SGHAT and CDR2 is FQNNGV.

This chain links TRBV5-1 with TRBJ1-5; D remains unclear. V lost 0 bases and J lost 11, with 12 bases in between. Germline-derived CDR1 and CDR2 are SGHRS and YFSETQ. The CDR3 is made up of 13 amino acids. The CDR3 DNA sequence: TGCGCCAGCAGCTTGGCCGGGAATAGGGCCCAGCATTTT. This codes for CASSLAGNRAQHF. The full variable domain, in which reference TRBV5-1 and TRBJ1-5 provide the parts outside the CDR3, is KAGVTQTPRYLIKTRGQQVTLSCSPISGHRSVSWYQQTPGQGLQFLFEYFSETQRNKGNFPGRFSGRQFSNSRSEMNVSTLELGDSALYLCASSLAGNRAQHFGDGTRLSIL.

This clonotype has more than one count but fewer than ten. This chain uses TRBV7-6 with TRBJ1-1; a possible D gene is TRBD1 (5 bases). Germline CDR1 is SGHVS and CDR2 is FNYEAQ. Between the trimmed V and J ends, which lost 6 bases and 4 bases, there was a span of 18 bases. The CDR3 runs to 15 residues. The CDR3 DNA reads TGTGCCAGCAGTTCCATAGCCGGGGGTTTCACTGAAGCTTTCTTT. It is translated as CASSSIAGGFTEAFF.

The chain recombines TRBV6-2 or TRBV6-3 with TRBJ2-7, with 9 bases aligning to TRBD1. This CDR3 region has 16 residues. Looked up from germline, CDR1 is MNHEY and CDR2 is SVGEGT. CDR3 residues: CANSYYRDRVWYEQYV. DNA of the CDR3: TGTGCCAACAGTTACTACCGGGACAGGGTGTGGTACGAGCAGTACGTC.

V usage is TRBV28 and J usage is TRBJ2-3; D is unresolved. The length of the CDR3 is 16 residues. The germline V and J ends were trimmed by 1 base and 0 bases, with 11 bases remaining between them. CDR1 and CDR2 (germline): MDHEN, SYDVKM. The CDR3 DNA is TGTGCCAGCAGTTTATTGGTTGCAACGAGCACAGATACGCAGTATTTT. It encodes CASSLLVATSTDTQYF. Full variable domain (remainder filled in from reference TRBV28 and TRBJ2-3): DVKVTQSSRYLVKRTGEKVFLECVQDMDHENMFWYRQDPGLGLRLIYFSYDVKMKEKGDIPEGYSVSREKKERFSLILESASTNQTSMYLCASSLLVATSTDTQYFGPGTRLTVL.

This chain uses TRBV29-1 with TRBJ1-2, with D unresolved. The CDR3 length is 12 residues. The germline CDR1 and CDR2 sequences are SQVTM and ANQGSEA. Deletions cut 0 bases from V and 1 base from J, with 3 bases between. CDR3 amino acids: CSVEDFNYGYTF. CDR3 coding DNA: TGCAGCGTTGAAGATTTTAACTATGGCTACACCTTC.

This clonotype turned up a few times. The V gene is TRBV4-1, the J gene TRBJ2-3; D unclear. V shed 8 bases and J shed 2 bases, with 14 bases lying between them. Germline CDR1 is MGHRA and CDR2 is YSYEKL. The CDR3 length is 14 residues. The CDR3 is CASGYRLVTDTQYF. For the CDR3, the DNA is TGCGCCAGCGGATACCGACTCGTCACAGATACGCAGTATTTT.

This chain links TRBV12-3 or TRBV12-4 with TRBJ1-2; 9 bases are a match to TRBD1. The CDR3 length is 15 residues. V lost 5 bases, J lost 4 bases, and 8 bases stayed unmatched. The CDR3, as DNA: TGTGCCAGCAGTCTTTGGACAGGGGAGGGCTATGGCTACACCTTC. Translating it yields CASSLWTGEGYGYTF.

V usage is TRBV6-2 or TRBV6-3 and J usage is TRBJ2-7; 9 nucleotides line up with TRBD2. Per the germline V gene, CDR1 is MNHEY and CDR2 is SVGEGT. This CDR3 contains 13 residues. V trimming: 7 bases; J trimming: 3 bases; junction bases outside the gene matches: 4. CDR3 loop: CASKPSGVYEQYV. The CDR3 DNA sequence: TGTGCCAGCAAACCTAGCGGGGTCTACGAGCAGTACGTC.